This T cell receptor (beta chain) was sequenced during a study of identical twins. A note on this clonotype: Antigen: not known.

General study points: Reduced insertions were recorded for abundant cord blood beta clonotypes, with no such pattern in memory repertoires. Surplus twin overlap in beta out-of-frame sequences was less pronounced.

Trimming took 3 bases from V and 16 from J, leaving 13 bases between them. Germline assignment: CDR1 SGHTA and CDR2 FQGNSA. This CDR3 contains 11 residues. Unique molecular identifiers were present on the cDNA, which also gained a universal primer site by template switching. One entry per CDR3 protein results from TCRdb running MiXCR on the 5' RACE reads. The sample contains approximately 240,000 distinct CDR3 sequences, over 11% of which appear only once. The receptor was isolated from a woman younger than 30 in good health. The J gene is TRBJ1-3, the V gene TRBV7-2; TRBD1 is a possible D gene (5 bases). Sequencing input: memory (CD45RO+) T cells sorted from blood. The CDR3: CASSFGQGVYF. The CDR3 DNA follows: TGTGCCAGCAGCTTTGGGCAAGGGGTGTATTTT.